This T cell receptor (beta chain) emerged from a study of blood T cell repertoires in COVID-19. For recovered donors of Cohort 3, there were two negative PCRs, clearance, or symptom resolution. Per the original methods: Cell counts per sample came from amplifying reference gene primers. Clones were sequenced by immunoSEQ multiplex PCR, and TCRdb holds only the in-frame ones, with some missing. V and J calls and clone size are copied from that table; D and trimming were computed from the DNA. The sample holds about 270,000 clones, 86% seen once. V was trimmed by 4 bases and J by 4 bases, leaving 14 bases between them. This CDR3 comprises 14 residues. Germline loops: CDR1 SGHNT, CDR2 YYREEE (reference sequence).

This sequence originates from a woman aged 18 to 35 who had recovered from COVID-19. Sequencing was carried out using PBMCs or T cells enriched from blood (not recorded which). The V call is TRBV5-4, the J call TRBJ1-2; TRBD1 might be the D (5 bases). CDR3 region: CASSSPGISYGYTF. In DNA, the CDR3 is TGTGCCAGCAGCAGCCCAGGGATATCCTATGGCTACACCTTC.